This note documents a single TCR beta chain sequence. The antigen is not known. The sample originates from a study of blood T cells in healthy people across ages. They isolated at least 7 million PBMCs from each sample. Combining a sample-barcoded 5' primer with a J-beta primer mix, a second PCR ran for roughly 7 to 12 cycles. TCRdb re-derived calls from the 5' RACE reads in MiXCR, one entry per CDR3 protein. The table shows roughly 720,000 distinct CDR3 sequences, with roughly 50% occurring only once. Study outcomes and limitations: A roughly linear fall in TCR beta diversity per million T cells was seen with increasing age.

The sample comprised blood. The clonotype originates from a man older than 75 in good health.

The CDR3 sequence: CATSRVRVGGTYNEQYF. The CDR3 region has the DNA TGTGCCACCAGCAGAGTCCGAGTGGGCGGAACCTACAATGAGCAGTACTTC. V gene TRBV15 combines with J gene TRBJ2-1, with no clear D. TRBJ2-7 matches the DNA end more closely, so the J call is doubtful. The CDR3 covers 17 residues. Germline V CDR1 and CDR2: LNHNV, YYDKDF (reference sequence).